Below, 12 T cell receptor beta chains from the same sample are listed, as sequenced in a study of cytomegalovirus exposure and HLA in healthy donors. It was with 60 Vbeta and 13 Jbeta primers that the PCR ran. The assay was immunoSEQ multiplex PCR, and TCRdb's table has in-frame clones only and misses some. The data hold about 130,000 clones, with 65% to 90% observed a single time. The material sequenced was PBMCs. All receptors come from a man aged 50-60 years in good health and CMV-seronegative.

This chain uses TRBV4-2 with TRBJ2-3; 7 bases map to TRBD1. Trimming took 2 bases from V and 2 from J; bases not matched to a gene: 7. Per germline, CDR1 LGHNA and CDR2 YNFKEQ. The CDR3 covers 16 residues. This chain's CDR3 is CASSQRRQGNTDTQYF. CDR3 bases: TGTGCCAGCAGCCAACGGAGACAGGGAAACACAGATACGCAGTATTTT.

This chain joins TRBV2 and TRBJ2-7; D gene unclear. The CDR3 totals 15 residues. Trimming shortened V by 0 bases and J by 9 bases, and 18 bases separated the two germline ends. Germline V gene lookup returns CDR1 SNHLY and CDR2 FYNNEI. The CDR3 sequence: CASSEALRSPRRQYF. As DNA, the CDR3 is TGTGCCAGCAGTGAAGCTTTGAGGAGTCCCCGTCGGCAGTACTTC.

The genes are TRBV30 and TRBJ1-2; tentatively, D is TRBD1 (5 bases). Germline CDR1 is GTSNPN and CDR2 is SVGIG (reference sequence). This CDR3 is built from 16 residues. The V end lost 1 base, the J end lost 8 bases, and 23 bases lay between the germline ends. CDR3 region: CAWSDNIRTPWQGYTF. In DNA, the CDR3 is TGTGCCTGGAGTGATAATATAAGGACACCATGGCAGGGCTACACCTTC.

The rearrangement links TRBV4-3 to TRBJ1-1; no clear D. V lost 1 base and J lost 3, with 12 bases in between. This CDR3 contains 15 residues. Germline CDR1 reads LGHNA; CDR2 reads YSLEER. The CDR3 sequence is CASSQGRQTYTEAFF. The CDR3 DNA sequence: TGCGCCAGCAGCCAAGGAAGACAAACTTACACTGAAGCTTTCTTT.

CDR3 DNA: TGTGCCAGCAGCCCACACAGGGGAAATGGCTACACCTTC. This codes for CASSPHRGNGYTF. J is TRBJ1-2 and V is TRBV6-5; 7 nucleotides match TRBD1. CDR1 MNHEY and CDR2 SVGAGI come from the germline V gene. This CDR3 has 13 residues. V was clipped by 6 bases and J by 6 bases; unmatched bases: 7.

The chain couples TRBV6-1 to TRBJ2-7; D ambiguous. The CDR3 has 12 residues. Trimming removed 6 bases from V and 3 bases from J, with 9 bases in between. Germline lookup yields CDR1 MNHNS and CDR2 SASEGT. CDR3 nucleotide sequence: TGTGCCAGCAGGTCTAGATTCTACGAGCAGTACTTC. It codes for CASRSRFYEQYF.

This CDR3 reads CASSQDSLTEAFF. CDR3 nucleotide sequence: TGCGCCAGCAGCCAGGACAGCCTAACTGAAGCTTTCTTT. The gene calls are TRBV5-1 and TRBJ1-1; weak D call: TRBD1 (6 bases). The CDR3 spans 13 residues. Germline V lookup: CDR1 SGHRS, CDR2 YFSETQ. V lost 4 bases to trimming and J lost 5 bases, with 12 bases between them.

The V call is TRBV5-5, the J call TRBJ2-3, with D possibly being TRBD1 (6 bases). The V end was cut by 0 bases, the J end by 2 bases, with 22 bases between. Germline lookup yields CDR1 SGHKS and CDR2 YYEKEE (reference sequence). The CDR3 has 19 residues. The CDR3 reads CASSLVGHLRGSDTDTQYF. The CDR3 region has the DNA TGTGCCAGCAGCTTGGTAGGACATCTCAGGGGAAGTGACACAGATACGCAGTATTTT.

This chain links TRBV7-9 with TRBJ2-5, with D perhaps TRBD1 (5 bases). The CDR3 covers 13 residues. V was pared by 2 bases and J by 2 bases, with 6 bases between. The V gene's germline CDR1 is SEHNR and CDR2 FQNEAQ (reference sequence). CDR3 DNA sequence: TGTGCCAGCAGCTTAAGACAGCAAGAGACCCAGTACTTC. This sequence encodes CASSLRQQETQYF.

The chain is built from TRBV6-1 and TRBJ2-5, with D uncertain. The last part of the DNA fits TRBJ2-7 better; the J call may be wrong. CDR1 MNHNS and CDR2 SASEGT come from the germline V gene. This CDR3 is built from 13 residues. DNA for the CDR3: TGTGCCAGCAGTGAAAATGGGCTCGGCGAGCAGTACTTC. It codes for CASSENGLGEQYF.

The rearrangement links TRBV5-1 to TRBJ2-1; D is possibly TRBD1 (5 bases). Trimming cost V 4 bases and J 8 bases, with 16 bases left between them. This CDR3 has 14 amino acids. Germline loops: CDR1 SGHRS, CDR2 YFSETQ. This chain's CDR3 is CASSPRAGNDEQFF. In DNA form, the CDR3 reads TGCGCCAGCAGCCCCCGTGCAGGGAACGATGAGCAGTTCTTC.

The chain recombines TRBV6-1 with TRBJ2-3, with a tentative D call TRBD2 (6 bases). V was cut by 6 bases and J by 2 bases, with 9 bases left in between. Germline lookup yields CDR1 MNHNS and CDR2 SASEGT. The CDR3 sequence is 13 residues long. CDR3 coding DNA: TGTGCCAGCAGATGGGACTTCACAGATACGCAGTATTTT. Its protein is CASRWDFTDTQYF.